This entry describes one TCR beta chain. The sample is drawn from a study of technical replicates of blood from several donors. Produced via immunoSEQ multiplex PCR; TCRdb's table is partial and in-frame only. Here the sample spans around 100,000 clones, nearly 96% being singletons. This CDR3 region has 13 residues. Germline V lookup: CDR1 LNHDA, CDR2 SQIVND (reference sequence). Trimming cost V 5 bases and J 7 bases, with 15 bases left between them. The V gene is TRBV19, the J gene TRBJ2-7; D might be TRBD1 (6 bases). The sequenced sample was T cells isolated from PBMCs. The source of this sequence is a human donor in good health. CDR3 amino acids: CASSAGTLREQYF. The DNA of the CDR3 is TGTGCCAGTAGTGCCGGGACACTCCGGGAGCAGTACTTC.